These T cell receptor beta chains were read from a single sample in a study of T cell responses to AZD1222 COVID-19 vaccine. The data were produced by immunoSEQ multiplex PCR, yet TCRdb's version contains in-frame clones alone and is incomplete. Of roughly 170,000 clones in the sample, around 90% are singletons; the top ten hold under 2.5%. The material sequenced was peripheral blood, taken on day 0 of AZD1222 vaccination. These receptors were collected from an adult in good health. The CDR3 runs from the conserved cysteine through the conserved F or W.

TRBV6-5	TRBJ2-1	CASSSWTITYNEQFF
TRBV19	TRBJ1-5	CASRDGGTQPQHF
TRBV27	TRBJ1-6	CASSEWGGSPLHF
TRBV27	TRBJ1-5	CASSLTRTGPHQPQHF
TRBV3-1/TRBV3-2	TRBJ1-2	CASSQRNTEGYTF
TRBV19	TRBJ2-7	CASSDGYEQYF
TRBV15	TRBJ1-3	CATSPSGWGNTIYF
TRBV9	TRBJ2-1	CASSLLTSGRDDEQFF
TRBV12-3/TRBV12-4	TRBJ1-1	CASSLTENTEAFF
TRBV3-1/TRBV3-2	TRBJ1-5	CASSQGPSNQPQHF
TRBV9	TRBJ1-6	CASSVTGESASPLHF
TRBV5-1	TRBJ1-1	CASSTRGRTNTEAFF
TRBV5-6	TRBJ1-5	CASSIGTGVDSNQPQHF
TRBV7-9	TRBJ1-1	CASSLEGGTEAFF
TRBV5-1	TRBJ2-1	CASSWSLGSYNEQFF
TRBV19	TRBJ2-5	CASSIEETQYF
TRBV7-3	TRBJ2-5	CASSLNGNQETQYF
TRBV7-2	TRBJ1-5	CASSPGANQPQHF
TRBV5-1	TRBJ2-1	CASSNRDRSRAVYEQFF
TRBV7-9	TRBJ1-4	CASSRPGANEKLFF
TRBV9	TRBJ2-7	CASSQRGISEQYF
TRBV2	TRBJ1-5	CASSGGETQPQHF
TRBV28	TRBJ2-1	CASSGRTRSYNEQFF
TRBV9	TRBJ2-1	CASSRMGSYEQFF
TRBV5-4	TRBJ2-7	CASSLKGLELYEQYF
TRBV28	TRBJ1-6	CATSSRDRGPLGYNSPLHF
TRBV28	TRBJ1-1	CASYQLTGLGTEAFF
TRBV5-1	TRBJ1-1	CASSLEGNTEAFF
TRBV19	TRBJ2-7	CASSIYSEYEQYF
TRBV19	TRBJ2-7	CASSIGDSEQYF
TRBV30	TRBJ2-1	CAWSGLRQTSSYNEQFF
TRBV24-1	TRBJ1-2	CAPRADGYTF
TRBV7-9	TRBJ2-3	CASSAGSSGRPSTDTQYF
TRBV19	TRBJ1-4	CASSTAWTDGRSSEKLFF
TRBV9	TRBJ2-3	CASSYLAGGNPIPDTQYF
TRBV6-5	TRBJ2-3	CASTERGLGGDTQYF
TRBV7-2	TRBJ1-6	CASSPMGGDSPLHF
TRBV5-1	TRBJ2-5	CASSLASGGQETQYF
TRBV6-4	TRBJ1-2	CASSDSEGASYGYTF
TRBV10-3	TRBJ2-7	CAISESTASYEQYF